This TCR beta chain came from a study of molecular identifiers for immune sequencing clone quantification. Previously described methods with listed TCR primers produced the bulk TCR libraries. MiXCR, applied by TCRdb to the PCR reads, yields one record per CDR3 protein. The table shows about 630,000 distinct CDR3 sequences, with approximately 24% occurring only once. Study-wide results and limits: Beyond 20 RNA copies, clones held over 98% of effector molecules, compared with under 1% in naive cells. Among about a million naive cells, as was reported, spiked Jurkat TCR RNA from one cell was detectable.

For this clonotype: No antigen is known for it.

CD8+CD4-CCR7+CD45RA+ sorting gave the naive CD8 T cells. J lost 8 bases, V lost 5 bases, and 7 bases had no gene match. Germline-derived CDR1 and CDR2 are MNHEY and SMNVEV (reference sequence). CDR3 length: 14 residues. Specimen: naive CD8+ T cells from blood, with Jurkat cell RNA spiked in. Subset defined: FACS-sorted CD8+CD4-CCR7+CD45RA+ naive T cells. V gene TRBV27 combines with J gene TRBJ2-1; TRBD1 agrees at 9 bases. The clonotype was recovered from a human donor in good health. Some libraries in this study had Jurkat cell RNA spiked in. The DNA of the CDR3 is TGTGCCAGCAGTATTGGGACAGGGTTTGATGAGCAGTTCTTC. Protein product: CASSIGTGFDEQFF.